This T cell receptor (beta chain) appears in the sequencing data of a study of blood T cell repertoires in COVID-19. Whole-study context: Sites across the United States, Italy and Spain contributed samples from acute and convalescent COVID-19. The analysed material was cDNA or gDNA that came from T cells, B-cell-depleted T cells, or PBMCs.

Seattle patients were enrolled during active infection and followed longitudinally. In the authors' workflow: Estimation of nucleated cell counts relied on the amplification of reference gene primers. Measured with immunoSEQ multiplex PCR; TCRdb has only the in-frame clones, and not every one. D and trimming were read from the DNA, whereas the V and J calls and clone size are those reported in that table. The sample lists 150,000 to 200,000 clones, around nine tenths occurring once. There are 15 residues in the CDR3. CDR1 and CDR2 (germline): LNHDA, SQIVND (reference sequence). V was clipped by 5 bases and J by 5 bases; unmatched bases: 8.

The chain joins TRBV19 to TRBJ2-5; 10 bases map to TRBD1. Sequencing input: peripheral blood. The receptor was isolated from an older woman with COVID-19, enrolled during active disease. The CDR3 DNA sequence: TGTGCCAGTAGTGTAGGGACAGGGGCTCGGGAGACCCAGTACTTC. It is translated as CASSVGTGARETQYF. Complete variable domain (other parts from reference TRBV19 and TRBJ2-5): DGGITQSPKYLFRKEGQNVTLSCEQNLNHDAMYWYRQDPGQGLRLIYYSQIVNDFQKGDIAEGYSVSREKKESFPLTVTSAQKNPTAFYLCASSVGTGARETQYFGPGTRLLVL.